In its sample, the clone carrying this T cell receptor beta chain was seen many times. The CDR3 sequence is 13 residues long. The V end lost 5 bases, the J end lost 4 bases, and 8 bases lay between the germline ends. Germline assignment: CDR1 SGHTA and CDR2 FQGTGA. One entry per CDR3 protein results from TCRdb running MiXCR on the multiplex PCR reads. The sample shows approximately 100,000 distinct CDR3 sequences, more than 25% of them seen only once. Samples came from axillary lymph nodes draining the breast cancer. The source of the sample is a study of breast tumors, draining lymph nodes, adjacent tissues.

The sequenced material came from axillary lymph node tissue. The V gene is TRBV7-3, the J gene TRBJ2-2; D remains ambiguous. This receptor was identified in a female donor with breast cancer. Some clones in this sample may be carry-over from other donors' samples. The CDR3 DNA is TGTGCCAGCAGCCCTACTCGCACCGGGGAGCTGTTTTTT. It translates to CASSPTRTGELFF. Full variable domain (rest looked up from reference TRBV7-3 and TRBJ2-2): GAGVSQTPSNKVTEKGKYVELRCDPISGHTALYWYRQSLGQGPEFLIYFQGTGAADDSGLPNDRFFAVRPEGSVSTLKIQRTERGDSAVYLCASSPTRTGELFFGEGSRLTVL.